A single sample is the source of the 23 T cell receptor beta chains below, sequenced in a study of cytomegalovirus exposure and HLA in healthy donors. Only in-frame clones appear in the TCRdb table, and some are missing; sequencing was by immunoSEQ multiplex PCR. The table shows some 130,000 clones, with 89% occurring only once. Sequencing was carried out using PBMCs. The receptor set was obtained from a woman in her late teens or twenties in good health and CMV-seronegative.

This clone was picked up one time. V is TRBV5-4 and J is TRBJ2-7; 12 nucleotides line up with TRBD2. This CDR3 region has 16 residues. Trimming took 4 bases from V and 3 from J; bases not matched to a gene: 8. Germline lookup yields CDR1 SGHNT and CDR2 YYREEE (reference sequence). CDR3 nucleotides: TGTGCCAGCAGCAACCCACTAGCGGGGGGTAACTACGAGCAGTACTTC. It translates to CASSNPLAGGNYEQYF.

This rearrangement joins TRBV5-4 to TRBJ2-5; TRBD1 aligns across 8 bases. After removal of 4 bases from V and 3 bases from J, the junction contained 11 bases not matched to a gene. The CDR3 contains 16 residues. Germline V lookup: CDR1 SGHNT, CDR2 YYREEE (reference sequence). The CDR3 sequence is CASSPGTGAAKETQYF. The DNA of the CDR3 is TGTGCCAGCAGCCCCGGGACAGGAGCAGCTAAAGAGACCCAGTACTTC.

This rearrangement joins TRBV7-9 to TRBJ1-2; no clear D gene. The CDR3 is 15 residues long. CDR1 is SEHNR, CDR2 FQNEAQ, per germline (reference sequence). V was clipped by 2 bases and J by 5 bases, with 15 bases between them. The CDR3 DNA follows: TGTGCCAGCAGCTTACAATTGACTAGCTCTTATGGCTACACCTTC. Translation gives CASSLQLTSSYGYTF.

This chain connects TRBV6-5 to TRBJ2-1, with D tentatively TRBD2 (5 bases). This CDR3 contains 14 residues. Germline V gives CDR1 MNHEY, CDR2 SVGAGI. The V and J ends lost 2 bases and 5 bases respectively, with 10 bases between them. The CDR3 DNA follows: TGTGCCAGCAGTTACATCGGGAATCACAATGAGCAGTTCTTC. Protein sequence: CASSYIGNHNEQFF.

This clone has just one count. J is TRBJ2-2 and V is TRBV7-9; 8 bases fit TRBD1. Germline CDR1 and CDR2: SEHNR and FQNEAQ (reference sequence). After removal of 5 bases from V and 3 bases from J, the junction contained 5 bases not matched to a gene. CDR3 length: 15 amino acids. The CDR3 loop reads CASSEGTGYTGELFF. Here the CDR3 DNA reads TGTGCCAGCAGCGAAGGGACAGGATACACCGGGGAGCTGTTTTTT.

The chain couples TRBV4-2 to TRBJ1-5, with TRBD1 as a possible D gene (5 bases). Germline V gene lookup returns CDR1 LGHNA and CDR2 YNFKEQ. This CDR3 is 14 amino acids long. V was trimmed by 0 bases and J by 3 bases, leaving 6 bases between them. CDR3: CASSQDRVNQPQHF. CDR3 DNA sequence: TGTGCCAGCAGCCAAGACAGGGTCAATCAGCCCCAGCATTTT.

The CDR3 here is CASSLKGGPTEAFF. CDR3 DNA: TGTGCCAGCAGCTTGAAGGGAGGACCAACTGAAGCTTTCTTT. The V and J genes are TRBV5-4 and TRBJ1-1; D is undetermined. Trimming cost V 1 base and J 5 bases, with 12 bases left between them. This CDR3 comprises 14 residues. The germline CDR1 and CDR2 sequences are SGHNT and YYREEE (reference sequence).

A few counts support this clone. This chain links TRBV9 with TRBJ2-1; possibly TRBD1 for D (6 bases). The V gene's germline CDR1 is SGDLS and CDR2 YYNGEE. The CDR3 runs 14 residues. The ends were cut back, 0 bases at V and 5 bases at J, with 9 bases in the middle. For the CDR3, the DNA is TGTGCCAGCAGCGTAGTAGGACAGAACAATGAGCAGTTCTTC. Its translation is CASSVVGQNNEQFF. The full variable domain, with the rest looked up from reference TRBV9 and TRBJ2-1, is DSGVTQTPKHLITATGQRVTLRCSPRSGDLSVYWYQQSLDQGLQFLIQYYNGEERAKGNILERFSAQQFPDLHSELNLSSLELGDSALYFCASSVVGQNNEQFFGPGTRLTVL.

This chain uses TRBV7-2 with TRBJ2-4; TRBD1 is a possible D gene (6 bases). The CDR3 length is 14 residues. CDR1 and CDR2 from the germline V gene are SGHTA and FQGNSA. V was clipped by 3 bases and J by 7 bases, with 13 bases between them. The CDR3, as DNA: TGTGCCAGCAGCTTTGACAGGCAAAAGAACATTCAGTACTTC. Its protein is CASSFDRQKNIQYF.

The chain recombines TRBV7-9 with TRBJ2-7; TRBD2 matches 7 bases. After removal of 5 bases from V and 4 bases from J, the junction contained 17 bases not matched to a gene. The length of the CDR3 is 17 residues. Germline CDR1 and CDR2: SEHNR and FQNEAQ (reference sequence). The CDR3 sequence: CASSRNPSGEGIYEQYF. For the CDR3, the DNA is TGTGCCAGCAGCAGAAACCCGAGCGGGGAAGGGATTTACGAGCAGTACTTC.

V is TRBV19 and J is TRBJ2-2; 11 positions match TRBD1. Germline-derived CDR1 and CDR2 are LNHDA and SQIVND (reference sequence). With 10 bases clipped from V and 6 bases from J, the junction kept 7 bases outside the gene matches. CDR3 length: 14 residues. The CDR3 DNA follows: TGTGCCACCGCGCAGGGACAGGGGGCCGGGGAGCTGTTTTTT. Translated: CATAQGQGAGELFF.

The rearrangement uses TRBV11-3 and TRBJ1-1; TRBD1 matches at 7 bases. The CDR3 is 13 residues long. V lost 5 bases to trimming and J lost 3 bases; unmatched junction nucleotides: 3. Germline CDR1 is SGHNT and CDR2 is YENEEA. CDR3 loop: CASSTQGDTEAFF. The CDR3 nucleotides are TGTGCCAGCAGCACCCAGGGGGACACTGAAGCTTTCTTT.

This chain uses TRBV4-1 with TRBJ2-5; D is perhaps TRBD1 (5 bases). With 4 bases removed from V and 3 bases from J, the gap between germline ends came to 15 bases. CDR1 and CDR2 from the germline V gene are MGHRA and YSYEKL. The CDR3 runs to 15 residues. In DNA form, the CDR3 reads TGCGCCAGCAGCCCCCGTACAGGCGCTAAAGAGACCCAGTACTTC. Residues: CASSPRTGAKETQYF.

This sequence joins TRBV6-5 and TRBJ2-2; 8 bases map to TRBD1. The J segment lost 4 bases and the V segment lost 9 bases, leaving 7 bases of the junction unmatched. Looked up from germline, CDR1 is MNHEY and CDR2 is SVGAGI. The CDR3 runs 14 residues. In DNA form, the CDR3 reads TGTGCCAGTCGGGACAGGCCCTTCACCGGGGAGCTGTTTTTT. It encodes CASRDRPFTGELFF.

CDR3 amino acids: CASSLGGGKSPLHF. The CDR3 region has the DNA TGTGCCAGCTCACTTGGGGGCGGTAAATCACCCCTCCACTTT. The gene calls are TRBV18 and TRBJ1-6; tentatively, D is TRBD1 (6 bases). Germline V lookup: CDR1 KGHSH, CDR2 LQKENI. V was cut by 4 bases and J by 10 bases, with 14 bases left in between. This CDR3 comprises 14 residues.

DNA of the CDR3: TGCGCCAGCAGCTCCAGACTAGCGGGGGATACGCAGTATTTT. Protein sequence: CASSSRLAGDTQYF. The V gene is TRBV5-1, the J gene TRBJ2-3, with TRBD2 identical over 11 bases. This CDR3 comprises 14 residues. Germline CDR1 reads SGHRS; CDR2 reads YFSETQ. After removal of 3 bases from V and 6 bases from J, the junction contained 3 bases not matched to a gene.

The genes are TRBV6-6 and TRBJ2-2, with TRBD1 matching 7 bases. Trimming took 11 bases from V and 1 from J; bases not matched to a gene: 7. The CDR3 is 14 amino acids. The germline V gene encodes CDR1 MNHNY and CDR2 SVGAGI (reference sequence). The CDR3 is CAYRAGGNTGELFF. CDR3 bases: TGTGCCTACCGGGCAGGGGGGAACACCGGGGAGCTGTTTTTT.

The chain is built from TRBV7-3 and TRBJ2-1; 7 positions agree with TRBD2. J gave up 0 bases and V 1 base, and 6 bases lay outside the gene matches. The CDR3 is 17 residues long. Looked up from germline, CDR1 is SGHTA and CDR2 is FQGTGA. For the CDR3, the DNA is TGTGCCAGCAGCTTAATGGCCGGGGGGTTCTCCTACAATGAGCAGTTCTTC. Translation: CASSLMAGGFSYNEQFF.

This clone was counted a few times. CDR3 sequence: CASKLAGSREQFF. DNA for the CDR3: TGTGCCAGCAAGCTAGCGGGGTCTCGGGAGCAGTTCTTC. The chain carries TRBV2 and TRBJ2-1; 9 bases are a match to TRBD2. This CDR3 comprises 13 residues. V gave up 7 bases and J gave up 10 bases; unmatched junction bases: 8. In germline, CDR1 is SNHLY, CDR2 FYNNEI.

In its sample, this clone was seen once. DNA of the CDR3: TGCGCCAGCAGCCAAAATTTTAGGGGGCCTCGGTCTGGCTACACCTTC. This gives the protein CASSQNFRGPRSGYTF. This chain uses TRBV4-1 with TRBJ1-2, with 7 nucleotides matching TRBD1. Germline CDR1 reads MGHRA; CDR2 reads YSYEKL. This CDR3 comprises 16 residues. V was pared by 2 bases and J by 7 bases, with 13 bases of the junction left unmatched.

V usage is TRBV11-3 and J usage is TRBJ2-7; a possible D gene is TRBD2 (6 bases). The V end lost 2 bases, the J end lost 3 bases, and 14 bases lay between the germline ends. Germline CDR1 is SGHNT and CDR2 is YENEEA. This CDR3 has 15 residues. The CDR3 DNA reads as TGTGCCAGCAGCTTAAAGGGCGGGGTAAACTACGAGCAGTACTTC. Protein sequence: CASSLKGGVNYEQYF.

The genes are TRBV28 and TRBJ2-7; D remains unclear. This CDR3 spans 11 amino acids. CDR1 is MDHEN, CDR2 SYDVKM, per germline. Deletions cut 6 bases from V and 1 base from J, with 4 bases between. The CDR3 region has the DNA TGTGCCAGCAGGAGTTCCTACGAGCAGTACTTC. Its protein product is CASRSSYEQYF.

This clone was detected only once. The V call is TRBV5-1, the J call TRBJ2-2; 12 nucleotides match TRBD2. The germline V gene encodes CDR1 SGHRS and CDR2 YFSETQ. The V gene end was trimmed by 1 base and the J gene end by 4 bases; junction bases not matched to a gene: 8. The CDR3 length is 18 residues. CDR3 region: CASSLQLSLAGGTGELFF. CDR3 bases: TGCGCCAGCAGCTTGCAACTGTCACTAGCGGGGGGCACCGGGGAGCTGTTTTTT.